The 13 T cell receptor beta chains presented below share a single source sample, sequenced in a study of shared clonotypes between healthy human individuals (dated by TCRdb to 2018 to 2021). The library was generated by the immunoSEQ multiplex PCR assay. The source is immuneACCESS, and TCRdb retained only in-frame sequences with V and J called. Part of the clones is not carried over; for the studies checked, unresolved V genes explain less than half of this, and the remainder is unexplained. For this sample there are some 2,500,000 clones; 80% to 95% appear just once. Of the sample, approximately 0.36% is held by the ten largest clones. Sequenced sample: naive CD4+ T cells from PBMCs. The label giving this sample's cell subset or site can be read as: CD45RA+ positively selected. Every receptor here comes from a man between 18 and 35 years old in good health. Some clones in this sample may be carry-over from other donors' samples.

This chain uses TRBV4-1 with TRBJ2-1; 8 bases line up with TRBD1. CDR1 and CDR2 from the germline V gene are MGHRA and YSYEKL. CDR3 length equals 13 residues. The V segment lost 3 bases and the J segment 15 bases; nucleotides outside the gene matches: 10. Here the CDR3 reads CASSQTLRTGLFF. DNA of the CDR3: TGCGCCAGCAGCCAGACCCTCCGGACAGGGTTGTTCTTC.

V usage is TRBV29-1 and J usage is TRBJ1-2; the match to TRBD1 covers 10 bases. Per germline, CDR1 SQVTM and CDR2 ANQGSEA. V lost 5 bases, J lost 7 bases, and 4 bases stayed unmatched. This CDR3 region has 12 residues. DNA for the CDR3: TGCAGCGTTCTGACAGGGGGCGGTGGCTACACCTTC. Its protein product is CSVLTGGGGYTF.

The chain combines TRBV7-9 with TRBJ2-3; D is ambiguous. Deletions cut 3 bases from V and 6 bases from J, with 7 bases between. CDR1 and CDR2 from the germline V gene are SEHNR and FQNEAQ (reference sequence). The CDR3 covers 12 residues. The chain's CDR3 is CASSFVRDTQYF. CDR3 sequence (DNA): TGTGCCAGCAGCTTCGTGAGGGATACGCAGTATTTT. Looking up the rest from reference TRBV7-9 and TRBJ2-3 gives the full variable domain: DTGVSQNPRHKITKRGQNVTFRCDPISEHNRLYWYRQTLGQGPEFLTYFQNEAQLEKSRLLSDRFSAERPKGSFSTLEIQRTEQGDSAMYLCASSFVRDTQYFGPGTRLTVL.

V usage is TRBV5-6 and J usage is TRBJ2-1; D is unresolved. CDR1 and CDR2 from the germline V gene are SGHDT and YYEEEE. The CDR3 runs 15 residues. V was cut by 0 bases and J by 4 bases, with 11 bases left in between. In DNA form, the CDR3 reads TGTGCCAGCAGCTTGGAGGCACCTTATTACAATGAGCAGTTCTTC. Translated: CASSLEAPYYNEQFF.

As for this clone: This sample also contains other DNA sequences that code for the same CDR3. The rearrangement joins TRBV20-1 to TRBJ2-7, with D tentatively TRBD1 (6 bases). The germline V gene has CDR1 DFQATT and CDR2 SNEGSKA (reference sequence). V was trimmed by 6 bases and J by 7 bases, leaving 10 bases between them. This CDR3 has 10 residues. CDR3 sequence: CSAGGLEQYF. The CDR3 DNA sequence: TGCAGTGCAGGGGGTTTGGAGCAGTACTTC.

V usage is TRBV28 and J usage is TRBJ1-2; a possible D gene is TRBD1 (6 bases). CDR1 MDHEN and CDR2 SYDVKM come from the germline V gene. This CDR3 is 15 amino acids long. The V end was cut by 9 bases, the J end by 1 base, with 18 bases between. The CDR3 sequence is CASRGQGRDNYGYTF. CDR3 in DNA: TGTGCCAGTCGTGGGCAGGGGCGAGATAACTATGGCTACACCTTC.

J is TRBJ1-4 and V is TRBV19; D ambiguous. The length of the CDR3 is 16 residues. V was shortened by 3 bases and J by 4 bases, with 15 bases between the two germline ends. CDR1 and CDR2 (germline): LNHDA, SQIVND (reference sequence). CDR3 bases: TGTGCCAGTAGTATTGGGCCCTTCTCCGTTAATGAAAAACTGTTTTTT. Protein sequence: CASSIGPFSVNEKLFF.

The chain links TRBV6-5 to TRBJ2-5; 7 positions match TRBD2. The J call may be mistaken, given a closer DNA end match to TRBJ2-7. CDR1 is MNHEY, CDR2 SVGAGI, per germline. The CDR3 has 13 amino acids. As DNA, the CDR3 is TGTGCCAGCAGGGGGGGGAGAGCTCTCGAGCAGTACTTC. Encoded protein: CASRGGRALEQYF.

The gene calls are TRBV6-1 and TRBJ2-3; TRBD2 matches 15 bases. This CDR3 has 16 residues. Germline V gene sequence: CDR1 MNHNS, CDR2 SASEGT. J was trimmed by 5 bases and V by 4 bases; bases with no gene match: 4. CDR3 in amino acids: CASSVGTSGRLDTQYF. The CDR3 DNA is TGTGCCAGCAGTGTCGGGACTAGCGGGAGGTTAGATACGCAGTATTTT.

The chain combines TRBV4-1 with TRBJ2-7, with D hard to call. Trimming took 1 base from V and 6 from J, leaving 13 bases between them. From germline, CDR1 is MGHRA and CDR2 YSYEKL. The CDR3 has 14 amino acids. CDR3 loop: CASSQATARLEQYF. CDR3 sequence (DNA): TGCGCCAGCAGCCAAGCCACGGCGAGACTCGAGCAGTACTTC.

The V gene is TRBV7-2, the J gene TRBJ1-2; TRBD1 matches at 9 bases. The CDR3 spans 18 residues. Trimming took 5 bases from V and 0 from J; bases not matched to a gene: 13. Germline CDR1 SGHTA, CDR2 FQGNSA. The CDR3 sequence: CASSLRRDRVLTNYGYTF. DNA for the CDR3: TGTGCCAGCAGCCTAAGAAGGGACAGGGTTTTAACTAACTATGGCTACACCTTC.

This rearrangement joins TRBV28 to TRBJ2-2; 15 nucleotides match TRBD2. Germline CDR1 reads MDHEN; CDR2 reads SYDVKM. The CDR3 contains 17 residues. V shed 4 bases and J 9 bases; nucleotides not matched to a gene: 9. The DNA for the CDR3 is TGTGCCAGCAGTTCTCCCGGGACTAGCGGGAGGAGGCGGGAGCTGTTTTTT. Its protein product is CASSSPGTSGRRRELFF.

The chain carries TRBV6-1 and TRBJ1-2; D unresolved. This CDR3 region has 16 residues. The germline gives CDR1 MNHNS, CDR2 SASEGT. V was pared by 1 base and J by 6 bases, with 18 bases between. The CDR3 nucleotides read TGTGCCAGCAGTGAAGTTGACCGTCGAGCGGGTGATGGCTACACCTTC. Amino acids: CASSEVDRRAGDGYTF.